These 32 T cell receptor beta chains share one sample of origin, sequenced in a study of blood T cells in healthy people across ages (dated by TCRdb to between 2014 and 2016). The library was obtained by 5' RACE. Sequenced on an Illumina HiSeq 2500. A second 7 to 11 cycle PCR used a sample-barcoded 5' primer and a J-beta primer mix. TCRdb reprocessed the public reads (quality trimming at Q25 with fastp, clone calling with MiXCR) and kept in-frame beta chains. Each CDR3 protein appears once, grouped with its most common genes and DNA. The sample contains fewer than 2,000,000 distinct CDR3 sequences, roughly a third of them found a single time. 11% of the sample is in the top ten clones. The sequenced sample consisted of blood. These receptors were taken from a woman aged 25 to 39 in good health.

This clonotype occurred a few times. The CDR3 reads CASSVAGGPFEQFF. For the CDR3, the DNA is TGTGCCAGCAGCGTAGCGGGGGGGCCATTTGAGCAGTTCTTC. V and J are TRBV9 and TRBJ2-1; 8 bases align to TRBD2. The CDR3 covers 14 residues. V was clipped by 0 bases and J by 9 bases; unmatched bases: 5. CDR1 is SGDLS and CDR2 is YYNGEE in the germline V gene.

This chain connects TRBV2 to TRBJ2-1, with D perhaps matching TRBD2 (5 bases). V shed 0 bases and J shed 0 bases, with 9 bases lying between them. The CDR3 spans 16 residues. Germline CDR1 reads SNHLY; CDR2 reads FYNNEI. The CDR3 DNA follows: TGTGCCAGCAGTGAAGCCACGGGGAGCTCCTACAATGAGCAGTTCTTC. Translating it yields CASSEATGSSYNEQFF.

This clonotype appeared a few times. A junction boundary mismatches the germline segment, possibly from a read error. This chain connects TRBV11-2 to TRBJ1-2; D gene ambiguous. Germline values: CDR1 SGHAT, CDR2 FQNNGV. The CDR3 contains 14 residues. The CDR3 protein is CASSLDLGGDGYTF. The CDR3 DNA reads as TGTGCCAGCAGCTTAGATCTAGGCGGTGATGGTTACACCTTC.

This rearrangement joins TRBV6-5 to TRBJ2-3; TRBD2 matches 7 bases. The CDR3 is made up of 16 amino acids. With V trimmed by 2 bases and J by 0 bases, 5 bases remained unmatched. The germline CDR1 and CDR2 sequences are MNHEY and SVGAGI. The CDR3 DNA reads TGTGCCAGCAGTTACGATGCTAGCGGAAGCACAGATACGCAGTATTTT. This codes for CASSYDASGSTDTQYF.

The chain has TRBV6-6 and TRBJ2-1; 11 bases are a match to TRBD2. This CDR3 is built from 16 residues. J was trimmed by 4 bases and V by 6 bases; bases with no gene match: 8. Germline V CDR1 and CDR2: MNHNY, SVGAGI (reference sequence). CDR3 in amino acids: CASRGIAGGPYNEQFF. The CDR3, as DNA: TGTGCCAGCAGGGGAATAGCGGGAGGGCCTTACAATGAGCAGTTCTTC.

The J gene is TRBJ2-3, the V gene TRBV28; possible D gene TRBD2, 6 bases. The CDR3 is 16 amino acids. Trimming took 6 bases from V and 5 from J, leaving 21 bases between them. Germline V CDR1 and CDR2: MDHEN, SYDVKM. In DNA, the CDR3 is TGTGCCAGCAGCGCGGGGACGACAATCGACAGAGATACGCAGTATTTT. Protein: CASSAGTTIDRDTQYF. The full variable domain, its missing parts supplied by reference TRBV28 and TRBJ2-3, is DVKVTQSSRYLVKRTGEKVFLECVQDMDHENMFWYRQDPGLGLRLIYFSYDVKMKEKGDIPEGYSVSREKKERFSLILESASTNQTSMYLCASSAGTTIDRDTQYFGPGTRLTVL.

The CDR3 bases are TGTGCCAGCAGTTCGGACAGGGGGACTCAGCCCCAGCATTTT. This sequence encodes CASSSDRGTQPQHF. The rearrangement joins TRBV28 to TRBJ1-5; TRBD1 matches at 10 bases. The CDR3 totals 14 residues. V shed 4 bases and J 6 bases; nucleotides not matched to a gene: 3. Germline V gene sequence: CDR1 MDHEN, CDR2 SYDVKM.

The rearrangement joins TRBV18 to TRBJ2-1; 7 bases are a match to TRBD2. The CDR3 runs 14 residues. The trim removed 5 bases at V and 9 bases at J, leaving 10 bases unmatched. Germline-derived CDR1 and CDR2 are KGHSH and LQKENI. The CDR3 DNA follows: TGTGCCAGCTCAGACCTAGCGGACGGTGGTGAGCAGTTCTTC. It yields the protein CASSDLADGGEQFF.

This clonotype was seen only a few times. V and J are TRBV30 and TRBJ2-5, with D perhaps TRBD1 (6 bases). The ends were cut back, 2 bases at V and 2 bases at J, with 9 bases in the middle. CDR1 and CDR2 from the germline V gene are GTSNPN and SVGIG (reference sequence). CDR3 length: 13 residues. The chain's CDR3 is CAWSKDRQETQYF. CDR3 in DNA: TGTGCCTGGAGTAAGGACAGACAAGAGACCCAGTACTTC.

Many counts were recorded for this clonotype. The rearrangement uses TRBV6-1 and TRBJ2-7; D may correspond to TRBD1 or TRBD2 (5 bases each). Trimming pared 4 bases from V and 6 bases from J, leaving 13 bases between. This CDR3 is 13 amino acids long. Germline values: CDR1 MNHNS, CDR2 SASEGT. The chain's CDR3 is CASSAGVRGEQYF. CDR3 coding DNA: TGTGCCAGCAGTGCCGGGGTAAGGGGCGAGCAGTACTTC.

The chain links TRBV10-1 to TRBJ2-1; no reliable D call. The V and J ends lost 2 bases and 0 bases respectively, with 8 bases between them. The germline V gene encodes CDR1 WNHNN and CDR2 SYGVQD (reference sequence). The CDR3 length is 15 residues. The CDR3 nucleotides read TGCGCCAGCAGTGAGGTCCCGAGCTCCTACAATGAGCAGTTCTTC. This encodes CASSEVPSSYNEQFF.

Comments on this clonotype: The junction and the germline gene differ at one end; a read error may be behind it. The chain employs TRBV7-9 and TRBJ2-5; TRBD1 is a possible D gene (6 bases). Germline V CDR1 and CDR2: SEHNR, FQNEAQ (reference sequence). The CDR3 consists of 15 residues. The CDR3 nucleotides are TGTGCCAGCAGTATACGACAGGACCACGGGGAGACTCAGTACTTC. Translation gives CASSIRQDHGETQYF.

This clonotype was counted between two and nine times. The chain combines TRBV28 with TRBJ2-7, with TRBD2 matching 10 bases. The CDR3 is made up of 15 amino acids. Germline assignment: CDR1 MDHEN and CDR2 SYDVKM. Germline trimming cut 2 bases from V and 6 bases from J; bases unmatched to any gene: 7. In nucleotides, the CDR3 is TGTGCCAGCAGTTTAGGCTCGCTAGCGGGAGTCGAGCAGTACTTC. It yields the protein CASSLGSLAGVEQYF.

The J gene is TRBJ2-7, the V gene TRBV3-1; possible D gene TRBD2, 5 bases. V was shortened by 1 base and J by 2 bases, with 12 bases between the two germline ends. Germline lookup yields CDR1 LGHDT and CDR2 YNNKEL (reference sequence). The CDR3 sequence is 15 residues long. In DNA form, the CDR3 reads TGTGCCAGCAGCCAAGTCCCGGGGTTCGCCTACGAGCAGTACTTC. Its translation is CASSQVPGFAYEQYF.

The V call is TRBV27, the J call TRBJ2-5, with D perhaps TRBD2 (6 bases). Gene TRBJ2-7 matches the end of the DNA better, so the J call may be wrong. The CDR3 is 19 residues long. Per germline, CDR1 MNHEY and CDR2 SMNVEV (reference sequence). In DNA form, the CDR3 reads TGTGCCAGCAGTTTACGCCTAGTCCCCAGGGCAGGGACTGACTACGAGCAGTACTTC. Translating it yields CASSLRLVPRAGTDYEQYF.

About this clonotype itself: A read error may account for a junction end that differs from germline. The rearrangement links TRBV5-1 to TRBJ2-1; no definite D call. CDR1 and CDR2 from the germline V gene are SGHRS and YFSETQ. The CDR3 spans 14 residues. CDR3 region: CTSSRAERRNEQFF. CDR3 in DNA: TGCACCAGCAGCCGGGCTGAGAGAAGGAATGAGCAGTTCTTC. Based on the CDR3 plus reference TRBV5-1 and TRBJ2-1, the full variable domain is KAGVTQTPRYLIKTRGQQVTLSCSPISGHRSVSWYQQTPGQGLQFLFEYFSETQRNKGNFPGRFSGRQFSNSRSEMNVSTLELGDSALYLCTSSRAERRNEQFFGPGTRLTVL.

This sequence joins TRBV20-1 and TRBJ2-1; D unresolved. V lost 3 bases to trimming and J lost 2 bases, with 17 bases between them. Germline V lookup: CDR1 DFQATT, CDR2 SNEGSKA (reference sequence). The CDR3 has 16 residues. For the CDR3, the DNA is TGCAGTGCTAGCGTCCCTGGGCGGAGCACCTACAATGAGCAGTTCTTC. It encodes CSASVPGRSTYNEQFF.

This chain uses TRBV15 with TRBJ2-1; D is undetermined. From germline, CDR1 is LNHNV and CDR2 YYDKDF (reference sequence). V dropped 0 bases and J dropped 4 bases, with 13 bases sitting between them. This CDR3 is 16 amino acids long. The CDR3 loop is CATSRDMDNSYNEQFF. CDR3 sequence (DNA): TGTGCCACCAGCAGAGATATGGATAATTCTTACAATGAGCAGTTCTTC.

This clonotype has just a few counts. This sequence joins TRBV20-1 and TRBJ2-3; D gene ambiguous. Trimming shortened V by 2 bases and J by 3 bases, and 9 bases separated the two germline ends. The germline gives CDR1 DFQATT, CDR2 SNEGSKA (reference sequence). The CDR3 runs 13 residues. The DNA of the CDR3 is TGCAGTGCTAGATGGGTTAGTACAGATACGCAGTATTTT. Protein sequence: CSARWVSTDTQYF.

This chain joins TRBV25-1 and TRBJ2-5, with D possibly matching TRBD2 (5 bases). The CDR3 runs 15 residues. In germline, CDR1 is MGHDK, CDR2 SYGVNS. Trimming removed 3 bases from V and 4 bases from J, with 15 bases in between. The CDR3 region is CASSDRIAPIETQYF. The CDR3 DNA is TGTGCCAGCAGTGACAGAATAGCGCCCATAGAGACCCAGTACTTC.

The chain recombines TRBV27 with TRBJ1-1; 9 bases map to TRBD1. The V and J ends lost 5 bases and 5 bases, in that order; junction bases with no gene match: 6. The CDR3 has 14 amino acids. Per the germline V gene, CDR1 is MNHEY and CDR2 is SMNVEV (reference sequence). CDR3 loop: CASSQTGGYTEAFF. CDR3 nucleotides: TGTGCCAGCAGTCAGACAGGGGGGTATACTGAAGCTTTCTTT.

The chain links TRBV20-1 to TRBJ1-2, with TRBD1 matching over 7 bases. Germline CDR1 and CDR2: DFQATT and SNEGSKA (reference sequence). The CDR3 spans 18 residues. V lost 5 bases, J lost 2 bases, and 20 bases stayed unmatched. The CDR3 is CSAFDLMAGQKRNYGYTF. DNA of the CDR3: TGCAGTGCTTTCGATCTAATGGCGGGACAGAAAAGAAACTATGGCTACACCTTC.

This rearrangement joins TRBV7-3 to TRBJ2-3, with D possibly being TRBD2 (7 bases). The CDR3 contains 14 residues. Trimming cost V 7 bases and J 5 bases, with 16 bases left between them. The germline CDR1 and CDR2 sequences are SGHTA and FQGTGA. In DNA form, the CDR3 reads TGTGCCAGCACCCCGGGGGGCTGGGAAGATACGCAGTATTTT. Its translation: CASTPGGWEDTQYF. Full variable domain (missing parts from reference TRBV7-3 and TRBJ2-3): GAGVSQTPSNKVTEKGKYVELRCDPISGHTALYWYRQSLGQGPEFLIYFQGTGAADDSGLPNDRFFAVRPEGSVSTLKIQRTERGDSAVYLCASTPGGWEDTQYFGPGTRLTVL.

At least ten counts were recorded for this clonotype. This chain connects TRBV20-1 to TRBJ2-7; D perhaps matches TRBD1 (7 bases). The V end was cut by 6 bases, the J end by 6 bases, with 12 bases between. The CDR3 is made up of 11 amino acids. The germline V gene has CDR1 DFQATT and CDR2 SNEGSKA (reference sequence). DNA of the CDR3: TGCAGTGCGGGGGGACAGTTCGAGCAGTACTTC. Amino acids: CSAGGQFEQYF.

In regard to this clonotype: At one end the junction does not follow the germline gene, possibly because of a read error. This chain joins TRBV7-3 and TRBJ1-6, with a weak D call TRBD1 (6 bases). Per germline, CDR1 SGHTA and CDR2 FQGTGA. The length of the CDR3 is 15 residues. CDR3 DNA: TGTGCCAGCAGCTTACAGGCAGGGGATAAGTCACCCCTCCACTTT. This gives the protein CASSLQAGDKSPLHF.

V gene TRBV6-1 combines with J gene TRBJ1-1; the D is unclear. The germline V gene has CDR1 MNHNS and CDR2 SASEGT. There are 16 residues in the CDR3. Deletions cut 0 bases from V and 0 bases from J, with 11 bases between. The CDR3 spells CASSEAQRSVNTEAFF. The CDR3 nucleotides are TGTGCCAGCAGTGAAGCTCAAAGGTCAGTGAACACTGAAGCTTTCTTT.

The gene calls are TRBV2 and TRBJ1-1; the match to TRBD1 covers 9 bases. Per the germline V gene, CDR1 is SNHLY and CDR2 is FYNNEI. V dropped 7 bases and J dropped 6; count of bases not matched to a gene: 9. The CDR3 is 14 amino acids. CDR3 protein: CASTVDRGSPEAFF. The CDR3 nucleotides are TGTGCCAGCACCGTGGACAGGGGTTCTCCTGAAGCTTTCTTT.

To note about this clonotype: One junction end disagrees with the germline gene, perhaps due to a read error. The chain recombines TRBV10-3 with TRBJ2-7, with TRBD1 as a possible D gene (6 bases). The J call may be wrong; the DNA end is better matched by TRBJ2-5. The V gene's germline CDR1 is ENHRY and CDR2 SYGVKD. The CDR3 length is 13 residues. CDR3 sequence: CAVSEAGVETQYF. In DNA, the CDR3 is TGTGCCGTCAGTGAGGCAGGGGTGGAGACCCAGTACTTC.

This clonotype was detected many times. The chain carries TRBV10-3 and TRBJ2-5, with D perhaps TRBD1 or TRBD2 (6 bases each). The CDR3 loop spans 13 amino acids. Germline CDR1 ENHRY, CDR2 SYGVKD. Trimming stripped 7 bases from V and 2 bases from J, with 11 bases between. CDR3 loop: CAINRDLQETQYF. For the CDR3, the DNA is TGTGCCATCAACAGGGACTTGCAAGAGACCCAGTACTTC.

This clonotype was counted a few times. The chain joins TRBV18 to TRBJ2-1; 8 bases map to TRBD2. The germline gives CDR1 KGHSH, CDR2 LQKENI. Trimming removed 6 bases from V and 4 bases from J; junction bases left unmatched: 11. CDR3 length: 16 amino acids. CDR3: CASSLHPGGGYNEQFF. Written as DNA, the CDR3 is TGTGCCAGCTCCCTCCACCCGGGAGGGGGATACAATGAGCAGTTCTTC.

This clonotype has just a few counts. The rearrangement joins TRBV27 to TRBJ2-1; D perhaps matches TRBD2 (7 bases). CDR3 size: 15 residues. The V gene's germline CDR1 is MNHEY and CDR2 SMNVEV (reference sequence). Trimming took off 5 bases at V and 2 bases at J, with 13 bases between the two ends. The CDR3 DNA follows: TGTGCCAGCAGTGGGGTGGGGGGGCCCTACAATGAGCAGTTCTTC. Residues: CASSGVGGPYNEQFF.

This clonotype was counted ten times or more. The chain links TRBV6-2 or TRBV6-3 to TRBJ2-1, with D perhaps TRBD1 (6 bases). V dropped 7 bases and J dropped 3 bases, with 7 bases sitting between them. From germline, CDR1 is MNHEY and CDR2 SVGEGT. The CDR3 loop spans 12 amino acids. This CDR3 is CASTDSYNEQFF. The DNA for the CDR3 is TGTGCCAGCACGGACAGCTACAATGAGCAGTTCTTC.